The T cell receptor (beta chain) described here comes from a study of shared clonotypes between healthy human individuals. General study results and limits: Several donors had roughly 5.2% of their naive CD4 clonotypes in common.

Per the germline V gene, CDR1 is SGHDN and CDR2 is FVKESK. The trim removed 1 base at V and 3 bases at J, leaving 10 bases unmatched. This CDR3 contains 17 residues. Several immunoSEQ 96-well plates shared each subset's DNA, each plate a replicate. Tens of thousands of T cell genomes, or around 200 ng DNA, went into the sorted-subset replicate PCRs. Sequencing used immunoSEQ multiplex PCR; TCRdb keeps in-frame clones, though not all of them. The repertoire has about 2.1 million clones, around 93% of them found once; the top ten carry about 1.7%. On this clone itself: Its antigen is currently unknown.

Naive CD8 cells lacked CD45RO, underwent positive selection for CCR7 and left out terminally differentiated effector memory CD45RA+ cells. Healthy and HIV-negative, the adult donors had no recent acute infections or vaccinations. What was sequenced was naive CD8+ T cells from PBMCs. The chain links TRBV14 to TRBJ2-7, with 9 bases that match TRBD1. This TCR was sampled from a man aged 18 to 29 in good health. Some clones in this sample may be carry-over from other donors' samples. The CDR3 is CASSQGGSRDRVYEQYF. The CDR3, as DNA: TGTGCCAGCAGCCAAGGAGGGTCAAGGGACAGGGTCTACGAGCAGTACTTC. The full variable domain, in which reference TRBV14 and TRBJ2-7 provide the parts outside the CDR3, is EAGVTQFPSHSVIEKGQTVTLRCDPISGHDNLYWYRRVMGKEIKFLLHFVKESKQDESGMPNNRFLAERTGGTYSTLKVQPAELEDSGVYFCASSQGGSRDRVYEQYFGPGTRLTVT.